Each of the 7 T cell receptor beta chains below was sequenced from the same sample in a study of CD8 T cells in ankylosing spondylitis. Broader study findings: Characteristic of ankylosing spondylitis blood, it appeared, was a TCR beta motif comprising about eight highly homologous variants.

Their specific antigens are unknown. Using its own MiXCR run on the 5' RACE reads, TCRdb lists one record per CDR3 protein. The sample lists some 140,000 distinct CDR3 sequences; roughly 15% were seen once. The sample consisted of blood, either unsorted or a sorted T cell fraction (not recorded which). The receptors originated from a male donor with ankylosing spondylitis.

For the CDR3, the DNA is TGTGCCAGCAGGGAACCCGGACTAGCGGGAGGTGGTGAGCAGTTCTTC. Residues: CASREPGLAGGGEQFF. The V gene is TRBV27, the J gene TRBJ2-1, with TRBD2 identical over 14 bases. Germline CDR1 MNHEY, CDR2 SMNVEV (reference sequence). The length of the CDR3 is 16 residues. Losses at the gene ends were 6 bases for V and 9 bases for J; bases not matched to a gene: 10.

There are a few counts of this clonotype. The gene calls are TRBV5-5 and TRBJ2-2, with 9 positions matching TRBD1. V shed 3 bases and J 0 bases; nucleotides not matched to a gene: 3. The germline V gene has CDR1 SGHKS and CDR2 YYEKEE (reference sequence). The CDR3 has 16 residues. The CDR3 nucleotides read TGTGCCAGCAGCTACGACAGGGGGGCGAACACCGGGGAGCTGTTTTTT. Amino acids: CASSYDRGANTGELFF.

The J gene is TRBJ2-1, the V gene TRBV6-4, with TRBD1 matching 12 bases. This CDR3 has 14 amino acids. J was trimmed by 7 bases and V by 6 bases; bases with no gene match: 4. CDR1 and CDR2 (germline): MRHNA, SNTAGT. The CDR3 loop is CASRPGQGANEQFF. The CDR3 coding sequence is TGTGCCAGCAGACCGGGACAGGGGGCTAATGAGCAGTTCTTC.

The CDR3 loop reads CASSGRVYEQYF. The CDR3 DNA reads as TGTGCCAGCAGTGGACGGGTTTATGAGCAGTACTTC. The chain combines TRBV2 with TRBJ2-7; D not certain. Trimming removed 4 bases at V and 7 bases at J, with 11 bases between. The CDR3 spans 12 residues. CDR1 and CDR2 from the germline V gene are SNHLY and FYNNEI.

This clonotype was recorded many times. The V gene is TRBV29-1, the J gene TRBJ2-3; 8 nucleotides match TRBD1. Germline loops: CDR1 SQVTM, CDR2 ANQGSEA. The J segment lost 2 bases and the V segment lost 3 bases, leaving 4 bases of the junction unmatched. The CDR3 is 14 amino acids. CDR3 protein: CSVDPGGPTDTQYF. The CDR3 DNA reads TGCAGCGTTGATCCAGGGGGCCCCACAGATACGCAGTATTTT.

CDR3 amino acids: CASSQGWGTQETQYF. DNA of the CDR3: TGTGCCAGCAGCCAAGGATGGGGGACCCAAGAGACCCAGTACTTC. The chain employs TRBV14 and TRBJ2-5, with D tentatively TRBD1 or TRBD2 (5 bases each). The germline V gene encodes CDR1 SGHDN and CDR2 FVKESK. The CDR3 spans 15 residues. Trimming pared 1 base from V and 1 base from J, leaving 10 bases between. Combining the CDR3 with reference TRBV14 and TRBJ2-5 gives the whole variable domain EAGVTQFPSHSVIEKGQTVTLRCDPISGHDNLYWYRRVMGKEIKFLLHFVKESKQDESGMPNNRFLAERTGGTYSTLKVQPAELEDSGVYFCASSQGWGTQETQYFGPGTRLLVL.

This clonotype was counted between two and nine times. This chain uses TRBV9 with TRBJ2-5; D perhaps matches TRBD1 (8 bases). The CDR3 totals 15 residues. Germline V gives CDR1 SGDLS, CDR2 YYNGEE. Trimming stripped 4 bases from V and 3 bases from J, with 16 bases between. The CDR3 protein is CASSPHTGGEETQYF. For the CDR3, the DNA is TGTGCCAGCAGCCCTCATACAGGGGGGGAAGAGACCCAGTACTTC.